This TCR beta chain came from a study of beta chain features in type 1 diabetes. General study findings and limits: The study notes PCR might favor shorter templates equally in patients and controls.

Expressed TCRB transcripts were sequenced because the entire RNA isolate underwent reverse transcription. TCRdb's table, derived via immunoSEQ multiplex PCR, lists solely in-frame clones and lacks some. There are fewer than 250,000 clones in the sample; 9.6% occur only once, and around 0.037% lies in the top ten. This clone showed up just a few times. Antigen unknown. The CDR3 contains 15 residues. Germline V gives CDR1 LNHDA, CDR2 SQIVND (reference sequence). V dropped 3 bases and J dropped 0 bases, with 12 bases sitting between them. This sequence was found in a woman under 30 in good health. The sample was naive CD4+ T cells from blood. The chain carries TRBV19 and TRBJ2-7, with D possibly TRBD1 on 6 matching bases. Here the CDR3 DNA reads TGTGCCAGTAGTATTGGGACATGGAACTCCTACGAGCAGTACTTC. Amino acids: CASSIGTWNSYEQYF. The complete variable domain, with remaining parts taken from reference TRBV19 and TRBJ2-7, reads DGGITQSPKYLFRKEGQNVTLSCEQNLNHDAMYWYRQDPGQGLRLIYYSQIVNDFQKGDIAEGYSVSREKKESFPLTVTSAQKNPTAFYLCASSIGTWNSYEQYFGPGTRLTVT.